A selection of T cell receptor beta chains follows, all from one sample in a study of T cell responses to AZD1222 COVID-19 vaccine. The protocol was immunoSEQ multiplex PCR, while the TCRdb copy is restricted to in-frame clones and leaves out a portion. Among over 130,000 clones, roughly 91% were seen once, and the ten largest hold around 3%. Here the sequenced sample was peripheral blood, taken 28 days after the second AZD1222 dose. These receptors all come from an adult who received the AZD1222 COVID-19 vaccine. Both conserved end residues are part of each CDR3.

CDR3aa	v_gene	j_gene
CASIPPGLAGNEQFF	TRBV2	TRBJ2-1
CASSRWDTGELFF	TRBV28	TRBJ2-2
CASSEAKGDTEAFF	TRBV6-1	TRBJ1-1
CASSYTKDQPQHF	TRBV6-7	TRBJ1-5
CASSMETGSYEQYF	TRBV19	TRBJ2-7
CASSQGQDYGYTF	TRBV4-1	TRBJ1-2
CASSELGASYEQYF	TRBV6-1	TRBJ2-7
CASSWEGGTEAFF	TRBV5-1	TRBJ1-1
CASSQQQGGAFF	TRBV14	TRBJ1-1
CASSPKQGAMDTGELFF	TRBV7-9	TRBJ2-2
CATQSGTGNWANEKLFF	TRBV10-3	TRBJ1-4